Each of the 21 T cell receptor beta chains below was sequenced from the same sample in a study of blood T cell repertoires in COVID-19. The table came from immunoSEQ multiplex PCR; TCRdb's copy has only in-frame clones and leaves some out. The table includes around 75,000 clones, roughly 91% detected once. The source material was peripheral blood. Source of these receptors: a human donor in a cohort sampled during active COVID-19.

The genes are TRBV5-1 and TRBJ2-5, with a tentative D call TRBD1 (6 bases). The CDR3 runs to 14 residues. CDR1 and CDR2 from the germline V gene are SGHRS and YFSETQ. The ends were cut back, 4 bases at V and 2 bases at J, with 12 bases in the middle. CDR3 in DNA: TGCGCCAGCAGCAAGGGACAACGACAAGAGACCCAGTACTTC. It is translated as CASSKGQRQETQYF.

This chain links TRBV3-1 (or the pseudogene TRBV3-2) with TRBJ2-7, with TRBD2 matching over 7 bases. The CDR3 sequence is 14 residues long. Per germline, CDR1 LGHDT and CDR2 YNNKEL (reference sequence). The trim removed 4 bases at V and 2 bases at J, leaving 5 bases unmatched. DNA of the CDR3: TGTGCCAGCAGCCTTGGCGGGAGAACCTACGAGCAGTACTTC. Encoded protein: CASSLGGRTYEQYF.

The CDR3 sequence: CASSTGSSGANVLTF. The CDR3 coding sequence is TGTGCCAGCAGCACCGGGAGCTCTGGGGCCAACGTCCTGACTTTC. The chain carries TRBV7-8 and TRBJ2-6, with D possibly TRBD2 on 6 matching bases. CDR1 is SGHVS, CDR2 FQNEAQ, per germline. This CDR3 spans 15 amino acids. The V gene lost 5 bases and the J gene lost 0 bases, with 8 bases spanning the gap.

This chain uses TRBV11-3 with TRBJ2-1; 10 bases agree with TRBD2. With V trimmed by 5 bases and J by 6 bases, 7 bases remained unmatched. The CDR3 is 15 amino acids. CDR1 and CDR2 from the germline V gene are SGHNT and YENEEA. CDR3 loop: CASSPGLAAVNEQFF. Written as DNA, the CDR3 is TGTGCCAGCAGCCCCGGACTAGCGGCTGTCAATGAGCAGTTCTTC.

This clone was counted a single time. The chain employs TRBV2 and TRBJ2-1; possibly TRBD2 for D (7 bases). Looked up from germline, CDR1 is SNHLY and CDR2 is FYNNEI. This CDR3 has 16 amino acids. The V gene lost 3 bases and the J gene lost 7 bases, with 19 bases spanning the gap. Written as DNA, the CDR3 is TGTGCCAGCAGTGAGCATCTAGGGGGGGTAGGGAATGAGCAGTTCTTC. Translated: CASSEHLGGVGNEQFF.

This clone has just one count. The V call is TRBV2, the J call TRBJ2-7; TRBD1 is a possible D gene (6 bases). V was shortened by 5 bases and J by 4 bases, with 12 bases between the two germline ends. CDR1 SNHLY and CDR2 FYNNEI come from the germline V gene. This CDR3 is 13 amino acids long. The CDR3 DNA reads as TGTGCCAGCAGTTCCGGGCAGGGGTACGAGCAGTACTTC. It translates to CASSSGQGYEQYF.

J is TRBJ1-1 and V is TRBV10-3; D is uncertain. This CDR3 spans 14 amino acids. The V end lost 3 bases, the J end lost 6 bases, and 14 bases lay between the germline ends. Germline loops: CDR1 ENHRY, CDR2 SYGVKD. CDR3 protein: CAISDEGGGAEAFF. In DNA, the CDR3 is TGTGCCATCAGTGACGAGGGTGGAGGCGCTGAAGCTTTCTTT.

This clone came up once. The CDR3 coding sequence is TGTGCCAGCAGCTTTGATTCAGGGGGCTATGGCTACACCTTC. Translated, it gives CASSFDSGGYGYTF. The chain uses TRBV5-6 and TRBJ1-2, with 7 bases that match TRBD1. The CDR3 loop spans 14 amino acids. CDR1 and CDR2 from the germline V gene are SGHDT and YYEEEE. The J segment lost 4 bases and the V segment lost 2 bases, leaving 5 bases of the junction unmatched. Full variable domain (missing parts from reference TRBV5-6 and TRBJ1-2): DAGVTQSPTHLIKTRGQQVTLRCSPKSGHDTVSWYQQALGQGPQFIFQYYEEEERQRGNFPDRFSGHQFPNYSSELNVNALLLGDSALYLCASSFDSGGYGYTFGSGTRLTVV.

As DNA, the CDR3 is TGTGCCAGCAGCCTGCAGGGGATCAATGAGCAGTTCTTC. Protein sequence: CASSLQGINEQFF. V is TRBV7-9 and J is TRBJ2-1, with D possibly matching TRBD1 (6 bases). Between the trimmed V and J ends, which lost 5 bases and 6 bases, there was a span of 11 bases. Germline lookup yields CDR1 SEHNR and CDR2 FQNEAQ (reference sequence). The CDR3 is made up of 13 amino acids. Complete variable domain (other parts from reference TRBV7-9 and TRBJ2-1): DTGVSQNPRHKITKRGQNVTFRCDPISEHNRLYWYRQTLGQGPEFLTYFQNEAQLEKSRLLSDRFSAERPKGSFSTLEIQRTEQGDSAMYLCASSLQGINEQFFGPGTRLTVL.

The chain combines TRBV6-5 with TRBJ2-3; maybe TRBD2 (7 bases). With 7 bases removed from V and 2 bases from J, the gap between germline ends came to 16 bases. This CDR3 comprises 15 residues. Germline CDR1 and CDR2: MNHEY and SVGAGI. The CDR3 coding sequence is TGTGCCAGCACTGCACGGGGGGCCAACACAGATACGCAGTATTTT. Amino acids: CASTARGANTDTQYF.

The V call is TRBV9, the J call TRBJ1-3; no clear D gene. Between the trimmed V and J ends, which lost 2 bases and 0 bases, there was a span of 6 bases. Looked up from germline, CDR1 is SGDLS and CDR2 is YYNGEE. This CDR3 region has 14 residues. In nucleotides, the CDR3 is TGTGCCAGCAGCGTTTTGAGCTCTGGAAACACCATATATTTT. Its protein product is CASSVLSSGNTIYF. The full variable domain, in which reference TRBV9 and TRBJ1-3 provide the parts outside the CDR3, is DSGVTQTPKHLITATGQRVTLRCSPRSGDLSVYWYQQSLDQGLQFLIQYYNGEERAKGNILERFSAQQFPDLHSELNLSSLELGDSALYFCASSVLSSGNTIYFGEGSWLTVV.

The chain carries TRBV2 and TRBJ1-6; 10 bases fit TRBD1. V dropped 6 bases and J dropped 7; count of bases not matched to a gene: 0. This CDR3 region has 13 residues. Germline V gives CDR1 SNHLY, CDR2 FYNNEI. The CDR3 region has the DNA TGTGCCAGCAGGGGACAGGGGAATTCACCCCTCCACTTT. Its translation is CASRGQGNSPLHF. Based on the CDR3 plus reference TRBV2 and TRBJ1-6, the full variable domain is EPEVTQTPSHQVTQMGQEVILRCVPISNHLYFYWYRQILGQKVEFLVSFYNNEISEKSEIFDDQFSVERPDGSNFTLKIRSTKLEDSAMYFCASRGQGNSPLHFGNGTRLTVT.

The rearrangement joins TRBV7-2 to TRBJ2-7; D unresolved. Germline-derived CDR1 and CDR2 are SGHTA and FQGNSA. With 5 bases removed from V and 7 bases from J, the gap between germline ends came to 21 bases. The CDR3 runs 15 residues. The CDR3 DNA reads as TGTGCCAGCAGCCATGACCACCGAGTTGAGAGGGAGCAGTACTTC. Amino acid sequence: CASSHDHRVEREQYF.

V usage is TRBV18 and J usage is TRBJ2-3; the D gene is possibly TRBD1 (6 bases). Germline CDR1 reads KGHSH; CDR2 reads LQKENI. This CDR3 has 17 residues. V was pared by 0 bases and J by 5 bases, with 18 bases between. CDR3: CASSPPGPGAGRDTQYF. In DNA form, the CDR3 reads TGTGCCAGCTCACCACCGGGGCCAGGGGCTGGGAGAGATACGCAGTATTTT.

The V call is TRBV15, the J call TRBJ1-1; 7 bases match TRBD1. CDR1 and CDR2 from the germline V gene are LNHNV and YYDKDF (reference sequence). The CDR3 is made up of 16 amino acids. V gave up 1 base and J gave up 0 bases; unmatched junction bases: 5. The CDR3 reads CATSRGGGGMNTEAFF. In nucleotides, the CDR3 is TGTGCCACCAGCAGAGGAGGGGGCGGGATGAACACTGAAGCTTTCTTT. Drawing the rest from reference TRBV15 and TRBJ1-1, the complete variable domain is DAMVIQNPRYQVTQFGKPVTLSCSQTLNHNVMYWYQQKSSQAPKLLFHYYDKDFNNEADTPDNFQSRRPNTSFCFLDIRSPGLGDTAMYLCATSRGGGGMNTEAFFGQGTRLTVV.

This clone has a single count. The genes are TRBV4-1 and TRBJ2-3; D uncertain. This CDR3 spans 15 amino acids. The germline V and J ends were trimmed by 1 base and 3 bases, with 11 bases remaining between them. The germline V gene has CDR1 MGHRA and CDR2 YSYEKL. CDR3 bases: TGCGCCAGCAGCCAAGGAGTAGCAGAAACAGATACGCAGTATTTT. The encoded protein is CASSQGVAETDTQYF.

The rearrangement links TRBV7-3 to TRBJ1-1; D not resolved. This CDR3 has 13 residues. Trimming took 2 bases from V and 1 from J, leaving 5 bases between them. Germline loops: CDR1 SGHTA, CDR2 FQGTGA. The CDR3 region is CASSLSRNTEAFF. Written as DNA, the CDR3 is TGTGCCAGCAGCTTATCCAGGAACACTGAAGCTTTCTTT.

This chain joins TRBV4-3 and TRBJ1-2; 11 nucleotides agree with TRBD1. Germline V gene sequence: CDR1 LGHNA, CDR2 YSLEER. The CDR3 extends over 14 amino acids. V lost 8 bases to trimming and J lost 6 bases; unmatched junction nucleotides: 8. The CDR3 DNA follows: TGCGCCAGCGGAGGGACAGGGGGTTTACATGGCTACACCTTC. Protein: CASGGTGGLHGYTF.

In nucleotides, the CDR3 is TGTGCCAGCTCACAGGGGGACCCCCCCTACGAGCAGTACTTC. Its protein product is CASSQGDPPYEQYF. The chain combines TRBV18 with TRBJ2-7; weak D call: TRBD1 (6 bases). Germline CDR1 reads KGHSH; CDR2 reads LQKENI. V lost 4 bases, J lost 2 bases, and 12 bases lay in between. The CDR3 contains 14 residues.

The chain recombines TRBV7-9 with TRBJ2-3; 13 nucleotides align to TRBD2. The CDR3 is 17 amino acids. V gave up 5 bases and J gave up 1 base; unmatched junction bases: 6. CDR1 is SEHNR and CDR2 is FQNEAQ in the germline V gene (reference sequence). CDR3 sequence: CASSLSGTSGGTDTQYF. The CDR3 coding sequence is TGTGCCAGCAGCCTCTCCGGGACTAGCGGGGGCACAGATACGCAGTATTTT.

The V and J genes are TRBV20-1 and TRBJ2-7; D is ambiguous. The CDR3 covers 11 residues. The V and J ends lost 5 bases and 2 bases respectively, with 7 bases between them. The germline gives CDR1 DFQATT, CDR2 SNEGSKA (reference sequence). The CDR3 region is CSAPEAYEQYF. The CDR3 nucleotides read TGCAGTGCTCCAGAAGCCTACGAGCAGTACTTC.